The 13 T cell receptor beta chains below were found in one sample sequenced in a study of blood T cell repertoires in COVID-19. Repertoires were generated with immunoSEQ multiplex PCR, while TCRdb's copy carries only in-frame clones and drops some. The repertoire includes around 500,000 clones, around nine tenths of them detected once, and around 7.9% sits in the top ten. The specimen sequenced was PBMCs or T cells enriched from blood (not recorded which). The receptors stem from a woman aged 60-75 years who had recovered from COVID-19.

The genes are TRBV6-5 and TRBJ1-2; D is possibly TRBD1 (5 bases). The CDR3 is 13 residues long. Germline V CDR1 and CDR2: MNHEY, SVGAGI. V lost 8 bases and J lost 2, with 12 bases in between. CDR3 amino acids: CASRRDLNYGYTF. The CDR3 bases are TGTGCCAGCCGGAGGGACCTCAACTATGGCTACACCTTC.

The chain joins TRBV19 to TRBJ1-3; possibly TRBD1 for D (5 bases). Deletions cut 6 bases from V and 0 bases from J, with 12 bases between. CDR1 and CDR2 (germline): LNHDA, SQIVND (reference sequence). CDR3 size: 15 residues. In DNA form, the CDR3 reads TGTGCCAGTAGCCGGACACCGAGCTCTGGAAACACCATATATTTT. It codes for CASSRTPSSGNTIYF.

This chain connects TRBV2 to TRBJ2-1; TRBD1 matches at 7 bases. The V and J ends lost 6 bases and 6 bases, in that order; junction bases with no gene match: 5. This CDR3 region has 13 residues. Germline CDR1 is SNHLY and CDR2 is FYNNEI. CDR3 nucleotides: TGTGCCAGCAGCCCGACAGGGAGCAATGAGCAGTTCTTC. The encoded protein is CASSPTGSNEQFF.

The chain uses TRBV28 and TRBJ1-1; 10 nucleotides match TRBD1. In germline, CDR1 is MDHEN, CDR2 SYDVKM. The junction had 10 bases not matched to a gene; V was cut back by 4 bases and J by 5 bases. The CDR3 runs to 16 residues. Here the CDR3 reads CASSSKGGQGRTEAFF. The CDR3 DNA reads as TGTGCCAGCAGTTCTAAAGGGGGACAGGGGAGGACTGAAGCTTTCTTT.

This rearrangement joins TRBV7-8 to TRBJ1-3; 9 bases agree with TRBD1. CDR3 length equals 17 residues. CDR1 is SGHVS and CDR2 is FQNEAQ in the germline V gene. With V trimmed by 1 base and J by 10 bases, 14 bases remained unmatched. The DNA of the CDR3 is TGTGCCAGCAGCTTAGGATCTGGACAGGGGCGTGGGACTACCATATATTTT. The encoded protein is CASSLGSGQGRGTTIYF.

The CDR3 DNA follows: TGCAGCGTTGAGGTGCAGGGGGCTAAGGCTTCTGGAAACACCATATATTTT. Its protein is CSVEVQGAKASGNTIYF. V and J are TRBV29-1 and TRBJ1-3; 8 bases fit TRBD1. From germline, CDR1 is SQVTM and CDR2 ANQGSEA. The CDR3 contains 17 residues. The trim removed 3 bases at V and 1 base at J, leaving 11 bases unmatched.

The chain combines TRBV6-1 with TRBJ2-2; no reliable D call. Germline values: CDR1 MNHNS, CDR2 SASEGT. The CDR3 has 16 residues. The V end lost 4 bases, the J end lost 2 bases, and 14 bases lay between the germline ends. In nucleotides, the CDR3 is TGTGCCAGCAGTGTCTGGGCTTTCACTAACACCGGGGAGCTGTTTTTT. This encodes CASSVWAFTNTGELFF.

The V call is TRBV30, the J call TRBJ1-3; the match to TRBD1 covers 7 bases. There are 15 residues in the CDR3. With V trimmed by 0 bases and J by 0 bases, 2 bases remained unmatched. Germline values: CDR1 GTSNPN, CDR2 SVGIG (reference sequence). The CDR3 DNA is TGTGCCTGGAGTGTCAGGGGGTTCTCTGGAAACACCATATATTTT. Translation: CAWSVRGFSGNTIYF.

The chain recombines TRBV15 with TRBJ1-2; 9 bases fit TRBD1. V lost 6 bases and J lost 8; bases outside the gene matches: 7. The germline V gene encodes CDR1 LNHNV and CDR2 YYDKDF (reference sequence). The CDR3 contains 13 residues. CDR3 protein: CATSPRTGEGYTF. The CDR3 nucleotides read TGTGCCACCAGTCCTCGGACAGGGGAAGGCTACACCTTC.

This rearrangement joins TRBV7-9 to TRBJ1-5, with TRBD1 matching over 7 bases. Germline V lookup: CDR1 SEHNR, CDR2 FQNEAQ (reference sequence). With 3 bases clipped from V and 3 bases from J, the junction kept 2 bases outside the gene matches. This CDR3 contains 14 residues. CDR3 amino acids: CASSFTGDNQPQHF. The CDR3 nucleotides are TGTGCCAGCAGCTTCACAGGGGACAATCAGCCCCAGCATTTT.

The chain combines TRBV13 with TRBJ1-2; 8 bases are a match to TRBD1. V lost 5 bases, J lost 4 bases, and 9 bases stayed unmatched. CDR3 length: 15 residues. CDR1 is PRHDT and CDR2 is FYEKMQ in the germline V gene (reference sequence). As DNA, the CDR3 is TGTGCCAGCAGCCAAGACAGGGGAATATTCTATGGCTACACCTTC. The encoded protein is CASSQDRGIFYGYTF.

This sequence joins TRBV7-2 and TRBJ2-5; TRBD1 agrees at 9 bases. Looked up from germline, CDR1 is SGHTA and CDR2 is FQGNSA. The CDR3 has 16 residues. The ends lost 5 bases at V and 2 bases at J; junction bases unmatched: 9. CDR3 region: CASSLLGQGAQETQYF. Written as DNA, the CDR3 is TGTGCCAGCAGCCTTTTGGGACAGGGCGCTCAAGAGACCCAGTACTTC.

The gene calls are TRBV5-1 and TRBJ2-2, with 12 bases lining up with TRBD2. The CDR3 has 16 residues. Germline assignment: CDR1 SGHRS and CDR2 YFSETQ. J lost 4 bases, V lost 2 bases, and 3 bases had no gene match. The CDR3 DNA is TGCGCCAGCAGCTTCAAACTAGCGGGGGGCACCGGGGAGCTGTTTTTT. Its translation: CASSFKLAGGTGELFF.